Listed below are T cell receptor beta chains from one sample, sequenced in a study of spatial heterogeneity in lung cancer. TCRdb ran MiXCR on the 5' RACE reads and lists one entry per CDR3 protein. This table has roughly 48,000 distinct CDR3 sequences, about 5.8% appearing once. The sequenced sample was PBMCs, obtained at surgery. The receptors were sampled from a male donor with early-stage non-small cell lung cancer. Both conserved end residues are part of each CDR3. A D gene is named only where the DNA matches it firmly. The size entry is marked missing in some rows and otherwise reads once, few, many or a size class.

v_gene	abundance	d_gene	j_gene	CDR3nt	CDR3aa
TRBV20-1	many	-	TRBJ2-2	TGCAGTGCTCAGGGAAACGGGGAGCTGTTTTTT	CSAQGNGELFF
TRBV20-1	few	TRBD2	TRBJ2-1	TGCAGTGCAATCCGGGGGGGAGACGCTGACAATGAGCAGTTCTTC	CSAIRGGDADNEQFF
TRBV27	many	TRBD2	TRBJ2-3	TGTGCCAGCAGTTATAGCGGGAGAACAGATACGCAGTATTTT	CASSYSGRTDTQYF
TRBV28	many	TRBD1	TRBJ1-6	TGTGCCAGCAGTCCCGGGACAGGGGCCGACTCACCCCTCCACTTT	CASSPGTGADSPLHF
TRBV29-1	-	TRBD1	TRBJ2-7	TGCAGCGTTGGTGAGGGGGCTTACGAGCAGTACTTC	CSVGEGAYEQYF
TRBV10-3	many	TRBD1	TRBJ2-1	TGTGCCATCAGCCGTGGACAGGGCTCGAACGATGAGCAGTTCTTC	CAISRGQGSNDEQFF
TRBV11-2	many	TRBD1	TRBJ1-5	TGTGCCAGCAGCTACGACAGGGGGAACAATCAGCCCCAGCGGAACAATCAGCCCCAGCATTTT	CASSYDRGNNQPQRNNQPQHF
TRBV7-9	-	TRBD1	TRBJ1-1	TGTGCCAGCAGCCCCAACCGGGACAGGGTACGTATCACTGAAGCTTTCTTT	CASSPNRDRVRITEAFF
TRBV6-2/TRBV6-3	-	-	TRBJ1-6	TGTGCCACCGTCCGGGAGTATAATTCACCCCTCCACTTT	CATVREYNSPLHF
TRBV7-2	-	-	TRBJ2-1	TGTGCCAGCAGCCTCATCTCGTACAATGAGCAGTTCTTC	CASSLISYNEQFF
TRBV28	many	-	TRBJ1-3	TGTGCCAGCAGCTCCCCCGGACCCGGACTCTCTGGAAACACCATATATTTT	CASSSPGPGLSGNTIYF
TRBV18	many	TRBD2	TRBJ2-5	TGTGCCGCCCGGGAGGGAGAGACCCAGTACTTC	CAAREGETQYF
TRBV5-6	many	-	TRBJ2-2	TGTGCCAGCAGCGCGGCTAGTAGCCCCGGGGAGCTGTTTTTT	CASSAASSPGELFF
TRBV12-3/TRBV12-4	many	-	TRBJ2-2	TGTGCCAGCAGTTTAGCCCGGGGCGCGAACACCGGGGAGCTGTTTTTT	CASSLARGANTGELFF
TRBV7-8	few	-	TRBJ2-1	TGTGCCAGCAGGGGGCCTTCGTACAATGAGCAGTTCTTC	CASRGPSYNEQFF
TRBV6-2/TRBV6-3	many	-	TRBJ2-7	TGTGCCAGCAGTTACGCACGAGGAGGACCCGCCGAGCAGTACTTC	CASSYARGGPAEQYF
TRBV12-3/TRBV12-4	many	TRBD2	TRBJ2-1	TGTGCCAGCAGTTCGCATCCGGGACTAGCGGGAGGTGAGCAGTTCTTC	CASSSHPGLAGGEQFF
TRBV2	many	-	TRBJ2-7	TGTGCCAGCAGCCCGGAAAAGGGCGAGCAGTACTTC	CASSPEKGEQYF
TRBV9	many	-	TRBJ2-7	TGTGCCAGCAGCGTAGGACAGAGCTACGAGCAGTACTTC	CASSVGQSYEQYF
TRBV10-3	medium-sized	-	TRBJ2-7	TGTGCCATCAGTGAGTCACAGCCCAACGAGCAGTACTTC	CAISESQPNEQYF
TRBV2	many	-	TRBJ2-6	TGTGCCAGCAGGGCGATAGCCTCTGGGGCCAACGTCCTGACTTTC	CASRAIASGANVLTF
TRBV4-1	-	-	TRBJ2-7	TGCGCCAGCAGCCCACAAGGGGGTTTAGACGAGCAGTACTTC	CASSPQGGLDEQYF
TRBV27	many	-	TRBJ1-5	TGTGCCAGCAGTTTTAAATCTAATAGCAATCAGCCCCAGCATTTT	CASSFKSNSNQPQHF
TRBV25-1	many	TRBD2	TRBJ2-1	TGTGCCAGCAGTCTAGCGGGAGGTTTCTACAATGAGCAGTTCTTC	CASSLAGGFYNEQFF
TRBV5-4	many	TRBD1	TRBJ2-1	TGTGCCAGCAGCCCGGGACAGGGTACCTACAATGAGCAGTTCTTC	CASSPGQGTYNEQFF
TRBV19	many	TRBD1	TRBJ2-7	TGTGCCAGTTCCTGGCCGGGACAGGGTGTCTACGAGCAGTACTTC	CASSWPGQGVYEQYF
TRBV5-1	many	TRBD2	TRBJ2-2	TGCGCCAGCAAAGAGCGGGAGAACACCGGGGAGCTGTTTTTT	CASKERENTGELFF
TRBV4-3	many	-	TRBJ1-3	TGCGCCAGCAGCCAAGAGTTTGCCCCACGGGTAGAGGGAAACACCATATATTTT	CASSQEFAPRVEGNTIYF
TRBV29-1	many	-	TRBJ1-2	TGCAGCGTCGGAGGGGTTCGGGGTGGCTACACCTTC	CSVGGVRGGYTF
TRBV6-1	-	-	TRBJ1-5	TGTGCCAGCGGTAGGACCCATAGCAATCAGCCCCAGCATTTT	CASGRTHSNQPQHF
TRBV5-1	few	TRBD1	TRBJ1-1	TGCGCCAGCAGCTTTCGACAGGGAGGCGAGGCTTTCTTT	CASSFRQGGEAFF
TRBV5-1	many	-	TRBJ2-3	TGCGCCAGCAGATCGGACTTTTTCGCTAGCACAGATACGCAGTATTTT	CASRSDFFASTDTQYF
TRBV28	many	-	TRBJ2-3	TGTGCCAGCGGAGACTGGGGCACAGATACGCAGTATTTT	CASGDWGTDTQYF
TRBV20-1	many	-	TRBJ1-1	TGCAGTGCTAGAGATTTGCGAGAAGCTTTCTTT	CSARDLREAFF
TRBV5-4	few	TRBD1	TRBJ1-2	TGTGCCAGCAGCTTGAGAACAGGGGCAAACTATGGCTACACCTTC	CASSLRTGANYGYTF
TRBV28	many	TRBD1	TRBJ1-1	TGTGCCAGCAGAAACCGGGACAGGGCTTTTGAGGCTTTCTTT	CASRNRDRAFEAFF
TRBV20-1	-	-	TRBJ2-5	TGCAGTGCTAGAGGGGCCCCGAGGGGAGAGACCCAGTACTTC	CSARGAPRGETQYF
TRBV7-6	-	-	TRBJ2-2	TGTGCCAGCAGCCCCCGCCACACCGGGGAGCTGTTTTTT	CASSPRHTGELFF
TRBV28	many	-	TRBJ2-7	TGTGCCAGCAGTTTAGGTGGGGGCAGTAACTACGAGCAGTACTTC	CASSLGGGSNYEQYF
TRBV3-1	many	-	TRBJ2-1	TGTGCCAGCAGCCATTACGACTCGATCTCCTACAATGAGCAGTTCTTC	CASSHYDSISYNEQFF
TRBV12-3/TRBV12-4	many	TRBD1	TRBJ1-1	TGTGCCAGCAGCCTGACAGGGGGCTTGAACACTGAAGCTTTCTTT	CASSLTGGLNTEAFF
TRBV5-1	many	TRBD2	TRBJ2-1	TGCGCCAGCAGCTGGGGCGGGAGCAGTTCAAATGAGCAGTTCTTC	CASSWGGSSSNEQFF
TRBV7-2	many	TRBD2	TRBJ2-5	TGTGCCAGCAGCTTAGTAGCGGGAGGGCCGGGAGAGACCCAGTACTTC	CASSLVAGGPGETQYF
TRBV2	many	TRBD1	TRBJ2-6	TGTGCCACCAGACAGGGGGCAAGTGGGGCCAACGTCCTGACTTTC	CATRQGASGANVLTF
TRBV6-1	many	-	TRBJ2-1	TGTGCCAGCAGTGAAATTTGGTGGGGTGAGCAGTTCTTC	CASSEIWWGEQFF
TRBV27	many	TRBD2	TRBJ2-3	TGTGCCAGCACAGAGGGGATGGCGGGAGGGCAGAGAGATACGCAGTATTTT	CASTEGMAGGQRDTQYF
TRBV4-1	many	TRBD2	TRBJ2-1	TGCGCCAGCCAGAGCCTGGGACTAGCCGGATCCAGCTCCTACAATGAGCAGTTCTTC	CASQSLGLAGSSSYNEQFF
TRBV7-2	many	TRBD2	TRBJ2-3	TGTGCCAGCAGCAACAGACTAGCGGGAGGGGCAGATACGCAGTATTTT	CASSNRLAGGADTQYF
TRBV5-1	many	TRBD1	TRBJ2-2	TGCGCCAGCGCGAAACAGGGGACGGGTACCGGGGAGCTGTTTTTT	CASAKQGTGTGELFF
TRBV7-9	many	-	TRBJ2-5	TGTGCCAGCAGCATCGAGGGGGTTACAGAGACCCAGTACTTC	CASSIEGVTETQYF
TRBV20-1	-	TRBD2	TRBJ2-7	TGCAGTGCTAGAGACCCACTAGCGGGAGGGCCCGGCTACGAGCAGTACTTC	CSARDPLAGGPGYEQYF
TRBV20-1	many	TRBD2	TRBJ2-1	TGCAGTGCCAGACTAGCGGGGTACAATGAGCAGTTCTTC	CSARLAGYNEQFF
TRBV20-1	many	TRBD1	TRBJ1-3	TGCAGTGCTAGAAAGCCTGGGACAGGTTCCTCTGGAAACACCATATATTTT	CSARKPGTGSSGNTIYF
TRBV5-1	many	TRBD2	TRBJ2-1	TGCGCCAGCAGCAGGACTAGCGGGAGTAATGAGCAGTTCTTC	CASSRTSGSNEQFF
TRBV4-2	many	-	TRBJ2-2	TGTGCCAGCAGCCAAGAAGCTCCCACCGGGGAGCTGTTTTTT	CASSQEAPTGELFF
TRBV5-1	many	-	TRBJ2-7	TGCGCCAGCAGCCTGACCCCCCTTAAGGACGAGCAGTACTTC	CASSLTPLKDEQYF
TRBV12-3/TRBV12-4	many	-	TRBJ1-1	TGTGCCAGCAGTCCCCTCGAGAACACTGAAGCTTTCTTT	CASSPLENTEAFF